The rows below give T cell receptor beta chains drawn from one sample of a study of blood T cells in healthy people across ages. TCRdb reprocessed the 5' RACE reads via MiXCR and lists one record per CDR3 protein. The table has around 800,000 distinct CDR3 sequences, around a quarter seen once. This sample was shared with a second study, whose subject was T cells of mothers and their children.

The sequenced material came from blood. These receptor sequences come from a boy younger than 18 in good health. Each CDR3 is given with its conserved first and last residue. D genes are given only for firm matches. Clone size is shown for a subset of rows, as once, few, many or a class of expanded clone.

size: -
V: TRBV7-7
J: TRBJ2-5
D: -
CDR3: CASSLLIGETQYF
DNA: TGTGCTAGCAGCTTGCTGATAGGGGAGACCCAGTACTTC

size: few
V: TRBV12-3/TRBV12-4
J: TRBJ1-2
D: -
CDR3: CASSLGQGHYGYTF
DNA: TGTGCCAGCAGTTTAGGGCAGGGTCACTATGGCTACACCTTC

size: -
V: TRBV2
J: TRBJ2-5
D: TRBD1
CDR3: CASSGTGAFETQYF
DNA: TGTGCCAGCTCCGGGACAGGAGCTTTTGAGACCCAGTACTTC

size: many
V: TRBV4-2
J: TRBJ2-7
D: TRBD1
CDR3: CASSPWDRGYEQYF
DNA: TGTGCCAGCAGCCCCTGGGACAGGGGCTACGAGCAGTACTTC

size: few
V: TRBV29-1
J: TRBJ2-5
D: -
CDR3: CSVGGRYQETQYF
DNA: TGCAGCGTTGGAGGGCGGTACCAAGAGACCCAGTACTTC

size: few
V: TRBV27
J: TRBJ2-1
D: TRBD2
CDR3: CASRWLAGGSYNEQFF
DNA: TGTGCCAGCAGGTGGCTAGCGGGGGGATCCTACAATGAGCAGTTCTTC

size: -
V: TRBV10-3
J: TRBJ2-7
D: TRBD1
CDR3: CAIRTTGDSYEQYF
DNA: TGTGCCATCAGGACCACAGGGGACTCCTACGAGCAGTACTTC

size: -
V: TRBV6-1
J: TRBJ1-1
D: -
CDR3: CASSEDRTLGAFF
DNA: TGTGCCAGCAGTGAAGACAGGACCCTGGGGGCTTTCTTT

size: few
V: TRBV4-1
J: TRBJ1-2
D: -
CDR3: CASSQAGNGYTF
DNA: TGCGCCAGCAGCCAAGCAGGGAACGGCTACACCTTC

size: -
V: TRBV6-1
J: TRBJ2-3
D: TRBD1
CDR3: CASSERQGPSTDTQYF
DNA: TGTGCCAGCAGTGAACGACAGGGACCTAGCACAGATACGCAGTATTTT

size: few
V: TRBV14
J: TRBJ2-7
D: -
CDR3: CASSQWSRTGEQYF
DNA: TGTGCCAGCAGCCAATGGAGCCGGACGGGGGAGCAGTACTTC

size: -
V: TRBV5-1
J: TRBJ2-2
D: -
CDR3: CASSLGTDTGELFF
DNA: TGCGCCAGCAGCTTGGGGACTGACACCGGGGAGCTGTTTTTT

size: few
V: TRBV20-1
J: TRBJ1-3
D: TRBD1
CDR3: CSAREQGALSGNTIYF
DNA: TGCAGTGCTAGAGAACAGGGGGCCCTCTCTGGAAACACCATATATTTT

size: few
V: TRBV5-6
J: TRBJ1-1
D: -
CDR3: CASSLSLAMEAFF
DNA: TGTGCCAGCAGCTTATCTTTGGCGATGGAAGCTTTCTTT

size: few
V: TRBV19
J: TRBJ1-5
D: TRBD1
CDR3: CASRTGDQPQHF
DNA: TGTGCCAGCCGGACAGGGGATCAGCCCCAGCATTTT

size: -
V: TRBV19
J: TRBJ1-4
D: -
CDR3: CASKGGRSPRTTNEKLFF
DNA: TGTGCCAGTAAAGGGGGAAGATCGCCACGTACAACTAATGAAAAACTGTTTTTT

size: -
V: TRBV4-1
J: TRBJ1-4
D: -
CDR3: CASSLRPRAGEKLFF
DNA: TGCGCCAGCAGCCTTAGGCCCAGGGCGGGTGAAAAACTGTTTTTT